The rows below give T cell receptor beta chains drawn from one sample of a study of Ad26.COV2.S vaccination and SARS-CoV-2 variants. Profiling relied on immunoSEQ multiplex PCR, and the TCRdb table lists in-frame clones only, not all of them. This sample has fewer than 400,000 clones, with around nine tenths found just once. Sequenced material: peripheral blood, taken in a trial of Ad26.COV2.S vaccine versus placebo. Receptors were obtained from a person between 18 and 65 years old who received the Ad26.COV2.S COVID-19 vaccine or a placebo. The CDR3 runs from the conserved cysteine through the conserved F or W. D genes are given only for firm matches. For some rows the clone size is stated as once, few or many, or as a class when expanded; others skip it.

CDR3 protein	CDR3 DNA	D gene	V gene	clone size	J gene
CASSKKLAGFSYEQYF	TGTGCCAGCAGCAAAAAACTAGCGGGATTCTCCTACGAGCAGTACTTC	NA	TRBV21-1	NA	TRBJ2-7
CASSLDNRSEGYTF	TGTGCCAGCAGCTTAGACAACAGGTCTGAGGGCTACACCTTC	NA	TRBV7-2	once	TRBJ1-2
CASSLGGLLQETQYF	TGTGCCAGCAGCTTGGGCGGCCTATTACAAGAGACCCAGTACTTC	NA	TRBV5-6	NA	TRBJ2-5
CASSPGTRGGAGNEQFF	TGCGCCAGCAGCCCAGGGACTCGCGGGGGGGCGGGCAATGAGCAGTTCTTC	TRBD2	TRBV5-1	once	TRBJ2-1
CASSYELGGAYEQYF	TGTGCCAGCAGTTATGAACTCGGGGGAGCTTACGAGCAGTACTTC	NA	TRBV6-2/TRBV6-3	NA	TRBJ2-7
CASSGGMVEAFF	TGTGCCAGCAGTGGGGGGATGGTTGAAGCTTTCTTT	NA	TRBV2	NA	TRBJ1-1
CASSKNRDRPTGANVLTF	TGTGCCAGCAGCAAAAACCGGGACCGCCCGACTGGGGCCAACGTCCTGACTTTC	NA	TRBV7-9	NA	TRBJ2-6
CASSTGTGDGYTF	TGTGCCAGCAGTACAGGGACCGGGGATGGCTACACCTTC	NA	TRBV3-1/TRBV3-2	NA	TRBJ1-2
CASSLRTGNTIYF	TGTGCCAGCAGCTTACGTACAGGAAACACCATATATTTT	NA	TRBV7-9	NA	TRBJ1-3
CASSFGVEAFF	TGTGCCAGCAGTTTTGGAGTTGAAGCTTTCTTT	NA	TRBV28	NA	TRBJ1-1
CASSYGGEQYF	TGTGCCAGCAGTTACGGCGGCGAGCAGTACTTC	NA	TRBV6-5	NA	TRBJ2-7
CASRRRDYNEQFF	TGTGCCAGCAGACGTCGGGACTACAATGAGCAGTTCTTC	NA	TRBV11-3	NA	TRBJ2-1
CASSLDAYEQYF	TGTGCCAGCAGCTTGGACGCCTACGAGCAGTACTTC	NA	TRBV11-2	NA	TRBJ2-7
CASSGGPTLADNEQFF	TGTGCCAGCAGCGGGGGACCTACTCTAGCGGACAATGAGCAGTTCTTC	TRBD2	TRBV9	NA	TRBJ2-1
CASRSGTTYEQYF	TGTGCCAGCAGATCCGGGACTACCTACGAGCAGTACTTC	TRBD2	TRBV12-3/TRBV12-4	NA	TRBJ2-7
CAVGGTGNTGELFF	TGTGCGGTAGGCGGGACAGGGAACACCGGGGAGCTGTTTTTT	TRBD1	TRBV19	NA	TRBJ2-2
CASSLKGGYEQYF	TGTGCCAGCAGTTTAAAAGGGGGCTACGAGCAGTACTTC	NA	TRBV28	NA	TRBJ2-7
CASSLAGRKYEQYF	TGTGCCAGCAGCTTGGCAGGGCGGAAATACGAGCAGTACTTC	NA	TRBV5-4	NA	TRBJ2-7
CATSTQRGPTEAFF	TGTGCCACCAGCACCCAAAGGGGTCCCACTGAAGCTTTCTTT	NA	TRBV15	NA	TRBJ1-1
CASSLGRSVGYGYTF	TGCGCCAGCAGCTTGGGGCGCTCAGTTGGGTATGGCTACACCTTC	NA	TRBV5-1	NA	TRBJ1-2
CASSLSLSGEQYF	TGTGCCAGCAGCTTGAGTCTCTCGGGCGAGCAGTACTTC	NA	TRBV7-9	NA	TRBJ2-7
CASSSRANLGETQYF	TGTGCCAGCAGCTCCCGGGCCAACCTCGGGGAGACCCAGTACTTC	NA	TRBV11-2	NA	TRBJ2-5